One and the same sample provided the 23 T cell receptor beta chains below, sequenced in a study of cytotoxic CD8 clonotypes in ibrutinib-treated CLL. Data came from immunoSEQ multiplex PCR; TCRdb stores just in-frame clones and leaves some out. The top ten clones hold roughly 6% of a sample with 250,000 to 350,000 clones, approximately 76% of them seen once. The specimen was PBMCs, collected at disease progression, from a patient treated with ibrutinib. These receptors originate from a human donor with chronic lymphocytic leukemia.

The genes are TRBV5-4 and TRBJ2-7; no definite D call. CDR1 SGHNT and CDR2 YYREEE come from the germline V gene (reference sequence). CDR3 length: 14 amino acids. Trimming took off 4 bases at V and 0 bases at J, with 11 bases between the two ends. The CDR3 region is CASSPGRSSYEQYF. In DNA form, the CDR3 reads TGTGCCAGCAGCCCAGGACGGAGCTCCTACGAGCAGTACTTC.

The chain has TRBV29-1 and TRBJ1-1; D gene ambiguous. The CDR3 runs to 13 residues. Germline V gene sequence: CDR1 SQVTM, CDR2 ANQGSEA. V lost 1 base to trimming and J lost 3 bases, with 9 bases between them. As DNA, the CDR3 is TGCAGCGTTGAAGCCCCGGAGGACACTGAAGCTTTCTTT. This translates into CSVEAPEDTEAFF.

This clone was counted at least ten times. The rearrangement uses TRBV6-6 and TRBJ2-2; TRBD2 aligns across 8 bases. This CDR3 has 16 amino acids. The germline V gene has CDR1 MNHNY and CDR2 SVGAGI (reference sequence). V lost 1 base to trimming and J lost 3 bases; unmatched junction nucleotides: 4. For the CDR3, the DNA is TGTGCCAGCAGTTACTTTCTAGCGGGCGACACCGGGGAGCTGTTTTTT. Protein product: CASSYFLAGDTGELFF.

V is TRBV19 and J is TRBJ2-3; 10 nucleotides match TRBD2. Trimming cost V 7 bases and J 0 bases; bases outside gene matches: 7. CDR1 and CDR2 from the germline V gene are LNHDA and SQIVND (reference sequence). This CDR3 region has 16 residues. The CDR3 DNA follows: TGTGCCAGTACGAGTGGACTAGCGGCAAGCACAGATACGCAGTATTTT. The encoded protein is CASTSGLAASTDTQYF.

The CDR3 region is CSGGGTYEQYF. The CDR3 nucleotides are TGCAGCGGGGGGGGTACCTACGAGCAGTACTTC. This chain joins TRBV29-1 and TRBJ2-7; 7 bases match TRBD2. CDR3 length: 11 amino acids. The junction had 2 bases not matched to a gene; V was cut back by 7 bases and J by 2 bases. Per germline, CDR1 SQVTM and CDR2 ANQGSEA.

The rearrangement joins TRBV6-5 to TRBJ1-5, with D hard to call. This CDR3 spans 14 amino acids. Germline V lookup: CDR1 MNHEY, CDR2 SVGAGI. V was cut by 0 bases and J by 4 bases, with 7 bases left in between. The CDR3 sequence: CASSYSSSNQPQHF. The CDR3 region has the DNA TGTGCCAGCAGTTACTCGAGCTCTAATCAGCCCCAGCATTTT.

The genes are TRBV7-9 and TRBJ2-1, with D possibly TRBD2 on 7 matching bases. CDR1 and CDR2 (germline): SEHNR, FQNEAQ (reference sequence). Trimming stripped 1 base from V and 4 bases from J, with 14 bases between. The CDR3 length is 16 residues. The CDR3 bases are TGTGCCAGCAGCTTAGTGGGCGGGGGCCCTTACAATGAGCAGTTCTTC. This codes for CASSLVGGGPYNEQFF.

V is TRBV4-2 and J is TRBJ2-7, with D possibly being TRBD2 (5 bases). The CDR3 runs to 13 residues. Trimming shortened V by 4 bases and J by 2 bases, and 9 bases separated the two germline ends. From germline, CDR1 is LGHNA and CDR2 YNFKEQ. The CDR3 coding sequence is TGTGCCAGCAGCCCCGGGGAAACCTACGAGCAGTACTTC. Its translation is CASSPGETYEQYF.

V and J are TRBV5-1 and TRBJ2-7, with D possibly matching TRBD2 (5 bases). Deletions cut 4 bases from V and 2 bases from J, with 16 bases between. Germline CDR1 and CDR2: SGHRS and YFSETQ. CDR3 length: 15 residues. The CDR3 loop is CASSPRPTGTYEQYF. The CDR3 nucleotides are TGCGCCAGCAGCCCCCGTCCGACGGGAACCTACGAGCAGTACTTC.

The chain carries TRBV6-5 and TRBJ1-1; D not certain. CDR1 is MNHEY and CDR2 is SVGAGI in the germline V gene. Trimming left V 3 bases short and J 11 bases short, with 16 bases between. The CDR3 extends over 13 amino acids. CDR3 nucleotide sequence: TGTGCCAGCAGTTATGGGCTAGGAGTAAGGGCTTTCTTT. The encoded protein is CASSYGLGVRAFF.

This clone was counted only a few times. The rearrangement uses TRBV6-7 and TRBJ2-7; possibly TRBD2 for D (6 bases). TRBV6-7 falls under the ORF class, with uncertain function. CDR3 size: 16 residues. V lost 1 base and J lost 4, with 17 bases in between. CDR3 in amino acids: CASSYYSRGTPYEQYF. The CDR3 DNA follows: TGTGCCAGCAGTTACTATTCCCGGGGGACCCCTTACGAGCAGTACTTC.

The CDR3 sequence is CASSLEAASYNEQFF. The CDR3 nucleotides read TGTGCCAGCAGCTTAGAAGCGGCCTCCTACAATGAGCAGTTCTTC. This sequence joins TRBV7-3 and TRBJ2-1, with D possibly being TRBD2 (5 bases). The length of the CDR3 is 15 residues. The ends were cut back, 2 bases at V and 0 bases at J, with 8 bases in the middle. CDR1 is SGHTA and CDR2 is FQGTGA in the germline V gene. The entire variable domain, with the rest obtained from reference TRBV7-3 and TRBJ2-1, is as follows: GAGVSQTPSNKVTEKGKYVELRCDPISGHTALYWYRQSLGQGPEFLIYFQGTGAADDSGLPNDRFFAVRPEGSVSTLKIQRTERGDSAVYLCASSLEAASYNEQFFGPGTRLTVL.

This chain connects TRBV1 to TRBJ1-5; the D segment call TRBD1 is taken from the table without a DNA check. TRBV1 corresponds to a pseudogene. The CDR3 runs to 15 residues. As DNA, the CDR3 is TGCACCAGCAGCCATCCCGACAGGGTGAATCAGCCCCAGCATTTT. Protein sequence: CTSSHPDRVNQPQHF.

This clone came up once. The chain joins TRBV5-3 to TRBJ2-1; TRBD2 matches 10 bases. TRBV5-3 is an open reading frame whose function is uncertain. The trim removed 4 bases at V and 3 bases at J, leaving 7 bases unmatched. This CDR3 is built from 16 residues. CDR3 sequence reads: CARSRTTSGVYNEQFF. The CDR3 DNA reads as TGTGCCAGAAGCAGGACTACTAGCGGGGTCTACAATGAGCAGTTCTTC.

This clone was counted between two and nine times. This chain uses TRBV19 with TRBJ1-1, with D possibly TRBD1 on 5 matching bases. The germline CDR1 and CDR2 sequences are LNHDA and SQIVND (reference sequence). This CDR3 contains 14 residues. V lost 1 base, J lost 7 bases, and 13 bases lay in between. The CDR3 loop is CASSIGGVLSEAFF. DNA for the CDR3: TGTGCCAGTAGTATAGGAGGGGTCCTGAGTGAAGCTTTCTTT.

This clone was seen a few times. V and J are TRBV6-1 and TRBJ2-7; the D gene is possibly TRBD1 (5 bases). The germline CDR1 and CDR2 sequences are MNHNS and SASEGT. V shed 2 bases and J shed 1 base, with 12 bases lying between them. CDR3 size: 15 residues. The CDR3 loop reads CASSEINRKSYEQYF. DNA of the CDR3: TGTGCCAGCAGTGAAATCAACAGGAAATCCTACGAGCAGTACTTC.

The rearrangement joins TRBV11-2 to TRBJ2-5; D not resolved. The length of the CDR3 is 14 residues. Trimming removed 2 bases at V and 4 bases at J, with 11 bases between. Per germline, CDR1 SGHAT and CDR2 FQNNGV. Here the CDR3 DNA reads TGTGCCAGCAGCTTATATCCCCCATCAGAGACCCAGTACTTC. Protein: CASSLYPPSETQYF. Supplemented by reference TRBV11-2 and TRBJ2-5, the full variable domain reads EAGVAQSPRYKIIEKRQSVAFWCNPISGHATLYWYQQILGQGPKLLIQFQNNGVVDDSQLPKDRFSAERLKGVDSTLKIQPAKLEDSAVYLCASSLYPPSETQYFGPGTRLLVL.

The chain couples TRBV25-1 to TRBJ2-1, with D tentatively TRBD1 or TRBD2 (5 bases each). Deletions cut 7 bases from V and 8 bases from J, with 12 bases between. The CDR3 has 12 amino acids. Germline CDR1 and CDR2: MGHDK and SYGVNS. CDR3 DNA sequence: TGTGCCAGCACGGGACCGGACGATGAGCAGTTCTTC. This encodes CASTGPDDEQFF.

The CDR3 reads CASSLGLGLPNEQFF. CDR3 bases: TGTGCCAGCAGCTTGGGCCTGGGACTACCGAATGAGCAGTTCTTC. The chain employs TRBV7-2 and TRBJ2-1; 7 bases fit TRBD2. Germline trimming cut 3 bases from V and 7 bases from J; bases unmatched to any gene: 9. The CDR3 contains 15 residues. Germline-derived CDR1 and CDR2 are SGHTA and FQGNSA.

This clone showed up just once. The rearrangement links TRBV18 to TRBJ2-7; D uncertain. Trimming removed 0 bases at V and 2 bases at J, with 8 bases between. Germline CDR1 and CDR2: KGHSH and LQKENI. CDR3 length equals 14 residues. The CDR3 sequence: CASSPPARTYEQYF. The CDR3 DNA reads TGTGCCAGCTCACCACCGGCCAGGACCTACGAGCAGTACTTC.

V usage is TRBV6-1 and J usage is TRBJ2-7; no clear D. V lost 4 bases to trimming and J lost 2 bases, with 6 bases between them. The CDR3 is 12 residues long. Germline V gene sequence: CDR1 MNHNS, CDR2 SASEGT. The CDR3 reads CASSGEPYEQYF. The CDR3 DNA reads TGTGCCAGCAGTGGCGAACCCTACGAGCAGTACTTC.

This clone has just a few counts. The V gene is TRBV18, the J gene TRBJ1-5; D remains ambiguous. This CDR3 region has 15 residues. Per germline, CDR1 KGHSH and CDR2 LQKENI. Trimming took 3 bases from V and 0 from J, leaving 9 bases between them. The CDR3 DNA is TGTGCCAGCTCACCCTATGGCCTTAGCAATCAGCCCCAGCATTTT. It is translated as CASSPYGLSNQPQHF.

A word on this clone: This may come from a read error, since a much larger clone is one base off. The same CDR3 also results from other DNA sequences found in this sample. V is TRBV19 and J is TRBJ1-3; D is uncertain. The length of the CDR3 is 13 residues. Germline CDR1 reads LNHDA; CDR2 reads SQIVND (reference sequence). V lost 5 bases to trimming and J lost 0 bases, with 5 bases between them. The CDR3 DNA is TGTGCCAGTAGTCTAAGCTCTGGAAACACCATATATTTT. This gives the protein CASSLSSGNTIYF.